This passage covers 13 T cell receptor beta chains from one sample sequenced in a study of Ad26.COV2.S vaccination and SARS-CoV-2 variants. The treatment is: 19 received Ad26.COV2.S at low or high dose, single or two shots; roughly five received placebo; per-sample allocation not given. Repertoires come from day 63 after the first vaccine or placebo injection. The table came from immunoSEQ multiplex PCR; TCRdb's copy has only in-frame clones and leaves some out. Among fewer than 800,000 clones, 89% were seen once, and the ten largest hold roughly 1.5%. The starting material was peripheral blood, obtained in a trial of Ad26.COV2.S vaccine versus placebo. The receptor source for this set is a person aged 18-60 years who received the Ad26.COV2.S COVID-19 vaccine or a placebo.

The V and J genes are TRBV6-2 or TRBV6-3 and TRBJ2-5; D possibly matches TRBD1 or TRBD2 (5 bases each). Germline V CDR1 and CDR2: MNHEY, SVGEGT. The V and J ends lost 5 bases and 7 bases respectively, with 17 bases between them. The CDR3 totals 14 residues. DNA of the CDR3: TGTGCCAGCAGTCGGGACGTCATCCAGGGGACCCAGTACTTC. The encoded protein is CASSRDVIQGTQYF.

CDR3 DNA: TGTGCCAGCAGCCAGGCACGACGGAACTCTGGAAACACCATATATTTT. As protein: CASSQARRNSGNTIYF. V and J are TRBV3-1 (or the pseudogene TRBV3-2) and TRBJ1-3, with D unclear. CDR1 is LGHDT, CDR2 YNNKEL, per germline (reference sequence). With 3 bases removed from V and 0 bases from J, the gap between germline ends came to 12 bases. The CDR3 loop spans 16 amino acids.

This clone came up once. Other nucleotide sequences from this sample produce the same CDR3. Here the CDR3 DNA reads TGCGCCAGCAGTGAGTACAGGGGCAATGAGCAGTTCTTC. Translating gives CASSEYRGNEQFF. The rearrangement links TRBV10-1 to TRBJ2-1; 7 nucleotides align to TRBD1. The V segment lost 1 base and the J segment 6 bases; nucleotides outside the gene matches: 0. The germline CDR1 and CDR2 sequences are WNHNN and SYGVQD (reference sequence). The CDR3 runs 13 residues.

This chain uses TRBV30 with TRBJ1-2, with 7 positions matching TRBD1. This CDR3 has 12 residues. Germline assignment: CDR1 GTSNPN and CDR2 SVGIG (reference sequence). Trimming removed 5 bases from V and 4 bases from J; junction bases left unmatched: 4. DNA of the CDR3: TGTGCCTGGGGGGGACAGACCTATGGCTACACCTTC. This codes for CAWGGQTYGYTF.

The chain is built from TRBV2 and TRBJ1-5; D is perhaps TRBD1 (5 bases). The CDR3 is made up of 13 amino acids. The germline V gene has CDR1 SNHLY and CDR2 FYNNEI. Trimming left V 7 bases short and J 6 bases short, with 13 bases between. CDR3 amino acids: CASKPEGSQPQHF. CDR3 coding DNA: TGTGCCAGCAAACCAGAGGGGAGTCAGCCCCAGCATTTT.

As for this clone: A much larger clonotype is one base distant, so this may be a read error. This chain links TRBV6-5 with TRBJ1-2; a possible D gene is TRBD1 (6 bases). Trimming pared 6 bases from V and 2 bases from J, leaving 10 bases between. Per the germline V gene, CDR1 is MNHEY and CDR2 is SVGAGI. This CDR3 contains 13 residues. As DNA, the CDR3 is TGTGCCAGCAGCTACGGGACAAACTATGGCTACACCTTC. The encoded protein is CASSYGTNYGYTF.

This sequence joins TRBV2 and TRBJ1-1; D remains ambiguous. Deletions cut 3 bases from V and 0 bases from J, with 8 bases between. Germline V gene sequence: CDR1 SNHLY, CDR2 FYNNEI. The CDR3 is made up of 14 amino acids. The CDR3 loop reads CASSEVGLNTEAFF. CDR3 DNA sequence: TGTGCCAGCAGTGAGGTGGGCCTGAACACTGAAGCTTTCTTT.

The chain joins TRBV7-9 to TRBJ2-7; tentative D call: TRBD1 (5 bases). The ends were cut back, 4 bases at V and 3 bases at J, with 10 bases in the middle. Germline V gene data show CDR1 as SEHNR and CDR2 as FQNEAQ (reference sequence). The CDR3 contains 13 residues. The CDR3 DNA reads TGTGCCAGCAGCTCTACAGGAATCTACGAGCAGTACTTC. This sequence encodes CASSSTGIYEQYF.

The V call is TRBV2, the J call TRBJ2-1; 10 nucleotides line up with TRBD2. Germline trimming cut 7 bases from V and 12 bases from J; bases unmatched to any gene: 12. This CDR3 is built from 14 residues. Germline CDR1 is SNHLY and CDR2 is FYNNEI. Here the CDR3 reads CASKIGLAGEGQFF. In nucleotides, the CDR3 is TGTGCCAGCAAGATTGGGCTAGCGGGAGAGGGGCAGTTCTTC.

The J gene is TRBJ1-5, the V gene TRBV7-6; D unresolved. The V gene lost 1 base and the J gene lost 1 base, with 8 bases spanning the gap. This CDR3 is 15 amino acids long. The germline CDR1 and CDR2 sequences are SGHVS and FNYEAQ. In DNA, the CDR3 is TGTGCCAGCAGCTTAGGCCCTTGGAGCAATCAGCCCCAGCATTTT. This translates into CASSLGPWSNQPQHF.

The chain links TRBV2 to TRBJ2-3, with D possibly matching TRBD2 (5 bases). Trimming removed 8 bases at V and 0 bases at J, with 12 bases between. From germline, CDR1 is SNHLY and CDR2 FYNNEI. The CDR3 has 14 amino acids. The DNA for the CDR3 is TGTGCCAGCGTTGACTACCTTAGCACAGATACGCAGTATTTT. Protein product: CASVDYLSTDTQYF. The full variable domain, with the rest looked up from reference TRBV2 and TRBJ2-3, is EPEVTQTPSHQVTQMGQEVILRCVPISNHLYFYWYRQILGQKVEFLVSFYNNEISEKSEIFDDQFSVERPDGSNFTLKIRSTKLEDSAMYFCASVDYLSTDTQYFGPGTRLTVL.

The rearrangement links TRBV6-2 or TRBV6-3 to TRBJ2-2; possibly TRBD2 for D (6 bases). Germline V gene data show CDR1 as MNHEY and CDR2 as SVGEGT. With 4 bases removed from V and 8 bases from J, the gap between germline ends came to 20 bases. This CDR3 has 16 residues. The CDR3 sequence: CASSLNPGLLGGELFF. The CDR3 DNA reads TGTGCCAGCAGTTTAAACCCGGGACTCTTGGGGGGGGAGCTGTTTTTT.

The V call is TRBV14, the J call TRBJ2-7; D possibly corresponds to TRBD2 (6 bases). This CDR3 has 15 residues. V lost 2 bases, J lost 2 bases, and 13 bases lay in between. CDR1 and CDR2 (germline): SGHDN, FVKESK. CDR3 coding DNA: TGTGCCAGCAGCCAAACCGGGGGATCCGCCTACGAGCAGTACTTC. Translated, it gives CASSQTGGSAYEQYF.